This T cell receptor beta chain came from a study of OX40 agonist ivuxolimab in advanced cancers. Study-level background: People in dose escalation had one of these cancers: hepatocellular carcinoma, melanoma, renal cell or head and neck cancer. General observations from the study: The investigators did not determine what antigen specificity the expanded peripheral T cells had.

Using immunoSEQ multiplex PCR, the repertoire was profiled, and TCRdb retains in-frame clones only, with some absent. This sample has 30,000 to 35,000 clones, with about 92% found just once. Notes on this clone: Its antigen remains unknown.

Autoimmune disease history or systemic immunosuppression led to patient exclusion. Germline lookup yields CDR1 DFQATT and CDR2 SNEGSKA (reference sequence). The V end lost 3 bases, the J end lost 5 bases, and 5 bases lay between the germline ends. The CDR3 sequence is 11 residues long. V and J are TRBV20-1 and TRBJ2-1, with unresolved D. The sequence came from an adult with an advanced solid tumor such as melanoma, head and neck, liver or kidney cancer. This specimen was CD4+ or CD8+ T cells sorted from blood, taken in a trial of the OX40 agonist ivuxolimab. The CDR3 spells CSASANNEQFF. Here the CDR3 DNA reads TGCAGTGCTAGCGCGAACAATGAGCAGTTCTTC.